This note documents a single T cell receptor (beta chain) sequence. Antigen specificity is unknown. TCRdb keeps only in-frame clones here, not all; method: immunoSEQ multiplex PCR. This sample carries about 9,200 clones, roughly 54% of them seen once, and the ten largest clones take about 9%. The data are from a study of STAT3 mutations in large granular lymphocyte leukemia. Turning to the study itself: Over half of T-LGLL patients had one or more immunosuppressive regimens. General observations from the study: Clonal expansion was inferred from samples taken at other timepoints. Every T-LGLL patient had at least one immunodominant TCRbeta clonotype. After therapy, about 35% of the 18 patients switched clonotypes, all new clones STAT3 wild type.

Trimming removed 0 bases from V and 8 bases from J, with 5 bases in between. Germline lookup yields CDR1 SGHRS and CDR2 YFSETQ. CDR3 length: 11 amino acids. The receptor's source is a boy younger than 18 with T-cell large granular lymphocyte leukemia. Some clones in this sample may be carry-over from other donors' samples. Material: peripheral blood mononuclear cells. The chain couples TRBV5-1 to TRBJ1-1; TRBD1 might be the D (5 bases). The CDR3: CASSLGQEAFF. CDR3 DNA sequence: TGCGCCAGCAGCTTGGGACAGGAAGCTTTCTTT.